This T cell receptor beta chain was identified during a study of human versus mouse CDR3 diversity and MHC coevolution. Findings and caveats of the study: On average, humans showed more CDR3 deletions and insertions than mice.

A word on this clone: As yet, its antigen is unknown.

Trimming cost V 4 bases and J 2 bases, with 14 bases left between them. Germline V lookup: CDR1 MNHNS, CDR2 SASEGT. The CDR3 loop spans 15 amino acids. Assay used: immunoSEQ multiplex PCR; TCRdb lists only in-frame clones, some missing. The sample lists 50,000 to 70,000 clones, around 94% occurring once. The receptor was derived from a person aged 55 to 69 in good health. The V and J genes are TRBV6-1 and TRBJ2-5, with a possible D match to TRBD1 (6 bases). The sequenced material came from naive CD4+ T cells from blood. Subset: CD45RO-negative CD62L-positive naive CD4 T cells. CDR3: CASSVSRGRQETQYF. CDR3 nucleotide sequence: TGTGCCAGCAGTGTAAGCAGGGGTCGGCAAGAGACCCAGTACTTC.